Given below is one TCR beta chain in context. The antigen remains unidentified. This entry is derived from a study of T cell responses to AZD1222 COVID-19 vaccine. Findings and limits, study-wide: In a largely white British group with more females than males, clonal diversity was possibly underestimated. Baseline testing showed seropositivity in only 5 or 6 AZD1222 recipients. The study found Spike-specific TCR breadth and depth rose after two AZD1222 doses.

The method was immunoSEQ multiplex PCR; TCRdb's version includes in-frame clones alone and lacks a portion of them. Of roughly 90,000 clones in the sample, about 89% were seen once. This CDR3 region has 15 residues. Trimming pared 4 bases from V and 2 bases from J, leaving 14 bases between. Germline CDR1 and CDR2: MNHEY and SMNVEV (reference sequence). This clonotype originated in an adult in good health. V is TRBV27 and J is TRBJ2-5; the D gene could be TRBD1 or TRBD2 (5 bases each). This sample comprised peripheral blood, obtained on day 0 of MenACWY control vaccination. CDR3 sequence reads: CASSSRDGIQETQYF. Written as DNA, the CDR3 is TGTGCCAGCAGTTCCCGGGACGGTATTCAAGAGACCCAGTACTTC.